Shown below are 19 T cell receptor beta chains from a single sample sequenced in a study of shared clonotypes between healthy human individuals (dated by TCRdb to 2020 to 2021). Libraries were made using the immunoSEQ multiplex PCR assay. In TCRdb, the immuneACCESS table is reduced to in-frame sequences with V and J assigned. These tables do not hold every clone; where another copy was compared, an unresolved V gene accounts for under half, and the others remain unexplained. The sample table contains some 1,100,000 clones; only one count was recorded for about four fifths of them. The ten largest clones capture 0.52% of the sample. Sequencing used memory CD4+ T cells from PBMCs. In light of the paper, this sample's cell subset or site label describes: CD45RA-negative fraction. The receptors were sampled from a man aged 18 to 35 in good health. Some clones in this sample may be carry-over from other donors' samples.

V gene TRBV10-3 combines with J gene TRBJ2-7; the D is unclear. Deletions cut 3 bases from V and 0 bases from J, with 9 bases between. CDR3 size: 14 residues. Per germline, CDR1 ENHRY and CDR2 SYGVKD. The CDR3 DNA follows: TGTGCCATCAGTGACTCGGCTGCCTCCTACGAGCAGTACTTC. Its protein is CAISDSAASYEQYF.

The chain carries TRBV27 and TRBJ1-2, with D hard to call. Trimming shortened V by 5 bases and J by 3 bases, and 10 bases separated the two germline ends. CDR1 and CDR2 (germline): MNHEY, SMNVEV (reference sequence). This CDR3 has 13 amino acids. The CDR3 DNA follows: TGTGCCAGCAGTCGAGGCTCTGACTATGGCTACACCTTC. Protein product: CASSRGSDYGYTF.

This clone was observed a few times. The CDR3 nucleotides read TGTGCCAGCAGTTTATGGTCAGCCGGACCGGACGAGCAGTACTTC. Translation gives CASSLWSAGPDEQYF. V gene TRBV28 combines with J gene TRBJ2-7; D gene unclear. Germline loops: CDR1 MDHEN, CDR2 SYDVKM. The CDR3 is made up of 15 amino acids. Trimming left V 0 bases short and J 5 bases short, with 14 bases between.

This clone appeared a single time. The chain uses TRBV27 and TRBJ2-5; 8 nucleotides match TRBD2. V shed 2 bases, J shed 7 bases, and the junction held 0 bases outside the gene matches. The CDR3 totals 12 residues. From germline, CDR1 is MNHEY and CDR2 SMNVEV (reference sequence). DNA for the CDR3: TGTGCCAGCAGTTTAGCGGGAGGGACCCAGTACTTC. As protein: CASSLAGGTQYF.

This clone was seen a few times. The J gene is TRBJ2-2, the V gene TRBV5-1, with D tentatively TRBD1 (6 bases). This CDR3 has 15 amino acids. CDR1 and CDR2 from the germline V gene are SGHRS and YFSETQ. V was cut by 4 bases and J by 3 bases, with 13 bases left in between. CDR3: CASSQKAGDTGELFF. Written as DNA, the CDR3 is TGCGCCAGCAGCCAGAAGGCAGGGGACACCGGGGAGCTGTTTTTT.

The CDR3 protein is CAWSRTSAEAFF. The DNA for the CDR3 is TGTGCCTGGAGCAGGACTTCGGCTGAAGCTTTCTTT. The rearrangement joins TRBV30 to TRBJ1-1; no clear D gene. V lost 3 bases and J 6 bases, leaving 11 bases between the germline ends. Germline CDR1 is GTSNPN and CDR2 is SVGIG (reference sequence). This CDR3 has 12 amino acids.

In its sample, this clone was seen once. The chain couples TRBV6-1 to TRBJ2-3, with 9 nucleotides matching TRBD1. V lost 6 bases to trimming and J lost 1 base; unmatched junction nucleotides: 2. There are 14 residues in the CDR3. The germline CDR1 and CDR2 sequences are MNHNS and SASEGT. CDR3 sequence reads: CASRWTGGTDTQYF. As DNA, the CDR3 is TGTGCCAGCAGATGGACAGGGGGCACAGATACGCAGTATTTT.

This chain links TRBV30 with TRBJ2-5; 11 bases agree with TRBD2. Trimming took 2 bases from V and 4 from J; bases not matched to a gene: 3. CDR3 size: 14 residues. The germline V gene has CDR1 GTSNPN and CDR2 SVGIG (reference sequence). CDR3 region: CAWSQGLAGETQYF. CDR3 sequence (DNA): TGTGCCTGGAGTCAAGGACTAGCGGGAGAGACCCAGTACTTC.

The chain recombines TRBV4-2 with TRBJ2-1; a weak D match, TRBD2 (6 bases). Germline CDR1 reads LGHNA; CDR2 reads YNFKEQ. CDR3 size: 16 residues. V was trimmed by 1 base and J by 0 bases, leaving 10 bases between them. CDR3 residues: CASSQVGGDSYNEQFF. CDR3 coding DNA: TGTGCCAGCAGCCAAGTTGGCGGGGACTCCTACAATGAGCAGTTCTTC.

V usage is TRBV6-1 and J usage is TRBJ1-5; no clear D gene. Germline V CDR1 and CDR2: MNHNS, SASEGT. Trimming removed 0 bases at V and 5 bases at J, with 8 bases between. The CDR3 has 14 amino acids. The CDR3 is CASSEAHSHQPQHF. CDR3 bases: TGTGCCAGCAGTGAAGCGCACAGCCATCAGCCCCAGCATTTT.

This chain connects TRBV2 to TRBJ1-1; D not certain. Trimming removed 5 bases from V and 4 bases from J, with 17 bases in between. The CDR3 has 15 amino acids. CDR1 and CDR2 (germline): SNHLY, FYNNEI. The CDR3 DNA reads TGTGCCAGCAGTTTTTCTCAACTTCGGGGCACTGAAGCTTTCTTT. As protein: CASSFSQLRGTEAFF. The variable domain in full, completed from reference TRBV2 and TRBJ1-1, reads EPEVTQTPSHQVTQMGQEVILRCVPISNHLYFYWYRQILGQKVEFLVSFYNNEISEKSEIFDDQFSVERPDGSNFTLKIRSTKLEDSAMYFCASSFSQLRGTEAFFGQGTRLTVV.

This chain links TRBV19 with TRBJ1-4; D gene unclear. CDR3 length: 15 amino acids. V lost 4 bases and J 2 bases, leaving 11 bases between the germline ends. Germline CDR1 reads LNHDA; CDR2 reads SQIVND (reference sequence). The CDR3 DNA follows: TGTGCCAGTAGTAGTACGGAAGGGACTAATGAAAAACTGTTTTTT. Amino acids: CASSSTEGTNEKLFF. Full variable domain (rest looked up from reference TRBV19 and TRBJ1-4): DGGITQSPKYLFRKEGQNVTLSCEQNLNHDAMYWYRQDPGQGLRLIYYSQIVNDFQKGDIAEGYSVSREKKESFPLTVTSAQKNPTAFYLCASSSTEGTNEKLFFGSGTQLSVL.

V is TRBV7-9 and J is TRBJ2-2, with 7 bases identical to TRBD1. Per germline, CDR1 SEHNR and CDR2 FQNEAQ (reference sequence). The length of the CDR3 is 15 residues. V lost 8 bases, J lost 5 bases, and 11 bases stayed unmatched. Here the CDR3 reads CASSNRQGQTGELFF. In DNA, the CDR3 is TGTGCCAGCTCAAACCGACAGGGACAGACCGGGGAGCTGTTTTTT.

For this clone: A read error may be the cause here, since a much bigger clone is one base away. The rearrangement uses TRBV5-4 and TRBJ2-5; 8 bases fit TRBD1. This CDR3 region has 13 residues. With V trimmed by 0 bases and J by 5 bases, 0 bases remained unmatched. Per the germline V gene, CDR1 is SGHNT and CDR2 is YYREEE (reference sequence). The CDR3 nucleotides are TGTGCCAGCAGCTTGGGACAGGGGGAGACCCAGTACTTC. Translated: CASSLGQGETQYF.

Ten or more counts support this clone. This chain joins TRBV4-2 and TRBJ1-5, with 9 bases identical to TRBD1. This CDR3 has 17 residues. Germline V gene lookup returns CDR1 LGHNA and CDR2 YNFKEQ. V shed 0 bases and J 6 bases; nucleotides not matched to a gene: 9. This CDR3 is CASSQDFLGQGIQPQHF. The CDR3 region has the DNA TGTGCCAGCAGCCAAGACTTCTTAGGACAGGGGATTCAGCCCCAGCATTTT.

This clone is categorized as medium-sized. This chain uses TRBV4-1 with TRBJ1-5; D unresolved. Trimming shortened V by 1 base and J by 2 bases, and 9 bases separated the two germline ends. The CDR3 has 15 amino acids. Per germline, CDR1 MGHRA and CDR2 YSYEKL. Here the CDR3 reads CASSQVPQGNQPQHF. CDR3 nucleotide sequence: TGCGCCAGCAGCCAAGTCCCGCAGGGCAATCAGCCCCAGCATTTT.

V is TRBV5-1 and J is TRBJ2-7, with 7 bases fitting TRBD1. V dropped 4 bases and J dropped 2; count of bases not matched to a gene: 9. This CDR3 is 15 amino acids long. The V gene's germline CDR1 is SGHRS and CDR2 YFSETQ. This CDR3 is CASSLQGLLTYEQYF. The CDR3 region has the DNA TGCGCCAGCAGCCTACAGGGGCTCCTCACCTACGAGCAGTACTTC.

CDR3 DNA: TGTGCCAGCAGTGAAGGGGGGGGGAACACTGAAGCTTTCTTT. Its protein product is CASSEGGGNTEAFF. V is TRBV2 and J is TRBJ1-1; D possibly corresponds to TRBD1 (5 bases). The CDR3 loop spans 14 amino acids. V lost 1 base, J lost 1 base, and 7 bases lay in between. Germline CDR1 and CDR2: SNHLY and FYNNEI.

The V and J genes are TRBV5-5 and TRBJ2-3; 7 bases match TRBD2. V was pared by 4 bases and J by 5 bases, with 10 bases of the junction left unmatched. The CDR3 consists of 15 residues. CDR1 and CDR2 from the germline V gene are SGHKS and YYEKEE (reference sequence). In DNA form, the CDR3 reads TGTGCCAGCAGCGCGACTAGCTTACGGGGAGATACGCAGTATTTT. Its protein product is CASSATSLRGDTQYF.